Here is one T cell receptor beta chain with its context. Its cognate antigen is unknown. The sample comes from a study of T cells after posttransplantation cyclophosphamide. Overall study findings and caveats: Recipient CMV seropositivity and CMV reactivation strongly tracked TRB clonality. Donor-recipient repertoire similarity was low at 1-2 months, rising over year one. Skin or GI-infiltrating T cells shared few TRB sequences with blood.

Cyclophosphamide on days +3 and +4 followed busulfan-fludarabine conditioning and a marrow graft. The junction had 2 bases not matched to a gene; V was cut back by 2 bases and J by 10 bases. Germline V gene data show CDR1 as SGHRS and CDR2 as YFSETQ. The CDR3 sequence is 13 residues long. Assay used: immunoSEQ multiplex PCR; TCRdb lists only in-frame clones, some missing. The sample has approximately 3,200 clones; 74% are singletons. Sequencing used PBMCs, obtained after allogeneic stem cell transplant with posttransplant cyclophosphamide. The rearrangement uses TRBV5-1 and TRBJ2-1; 11 bases align to TRBD2. The receptor was derived from a female patient aged 45-60 years who received an allogeneic stem cell transplant from a related donor, was CMV-positive, and had no GVHD. Some of the T cells might come from the graft donor. The CDR3 region is CASSFTSGGEQFF. The CDR3 DNA sequence: TGCGCCAGCAGCTTCACTAGCGGGGGAGAGCAGTTCTTC.